A single sample is the source of the 12 T cell receptor beta chains below, sequenced in a study of a mutant IDH1 vaccine in newly diagnosed glioma. Profiling relied on immunoSEQ multiplex PCR, and the TCRdb table lists in-frame clones only, not all of them. Of tens of thousands of clones in the sample, roughly 61% were seen once. Time point meaning: week 47, end of study. Every vaccine dose comprised 300 ug of mutant IDH1 20-mer peptide plus topical imiquimod. What these receptors recognize is not known. Sequencing used peripheral blood mononuclear cells (PBMCs), obtained from a glioma patient whose treatment included an IDH1 peptide vaccine. These receptors all stem from a man in his forties with glioma. Some clones in this sample may be carry-over from other donors' samples.

In its sample, this clone was seen once. The V gene is TRBV5-1, the J gene TRBJ2-5, with D perhaps being TRBD1 or TRBD2 (5 bases each). V lost 3 bases to trimming and J lost 4 bases, with 13 bases between them. The CDR3 consists of 14 residues. Germline loops: CDR1 SGHRS, CDR2 YFSETQ. Written as DNA, the CDR3 is TGCGCCAGCAGCTCGGGAAGGGGAAGAGAGACCCAGTACTTC. Its translation is CASSSGRGRETQYF. Using reference TRBV5-1 and TRBJ2-5 for the parts outside the CDR3, the full variable domain is KAGVTQTPRYLIKTRGQQVTLSCSPISGHRSVSWYQQTPGQGLQFLFEYFSETQRNKGNFPGRFSGRQFSNSRSEMNVSTLELGDSALYLCASSSGRGRETQYFGPGTRLLVL.

The chain recombines TRBV7-9 with TRBJ1-3, with D unclear. The CDR3 contains 15 residues. Trimming took 5 bases from V and 3 from J, leaving 14 bases between them. Germline CDR1 and CDR2: SEHNR and FQNEAQ (reference sequence). In nucleotides, the CDR3 is TGTGCCAGCAGCCCGCCGCCACGGTTTGGAAACACCATATATTTT. It yields the protein CASSPPPRFGNTIYF.

This chain joins TRBV6-5 and TRBJ1-3, with a tentative D call TRBD1 (6 bases). Germline CDR1 and CDR2: MNHEY and SVGAGI. V was trimmed by 3 bases and J by 4 bases, leaving 16 bases between them. The CDR3 has 16 residues. The CDR3 here is CASSYGGLSVGNTIYF. CDR3 bases: TGTGCCAGCAGTTATGGGGGGCTCTCAGTGGGAAACACCATATATTTT.

This clone was counted many times. The chain carries TRBV19 and TRBJ2-6, with 12 positions matching TRBD1. CDR1 and CDR2 (germline): LNHDA, SQIVND (reference sequence). This CDR3 has 18 residues. The trim removed 7 bases at V and 2 bases at J, leaving 9 bases unmatched. The CDR3 sequence: CASNDPGQGAPGANVLTF. CDR3 sequence (DNA): TGTGCCAGTAACGACCCGGGACAGGGGGCACCTGGGGCCAACGTCCTGACTTTC. The variable domain in full, completed from reference TRBV19 and TRBJ2-6, reads DGGITQSPKYLFRKEGQNVTLSCEQNLNHDAMYWYRQDPGQGLRLIYYSQIVNDFQKGDIAEGYSVSREKKESFPLTVTSAQKNPTAFYLCASNDPGQGAPGANVLTFGAGSRLTVL.

The V and J genes are TRBV7-8 and TRBJ2-5; D is perhaps TRBD1 or TRBD2 (5 bases each). From germline, CDR1 is SGHVS and CDR2 FQNEAQ. The germline V and J ends were trimmed by 5 bases and 2 bases, with 12 bases remaining between them. The CDR3 spans 14 residues. This chain's CDR3 is CASSPGPPQETQYF. For the CDR3, the DNA is TGTGCCAGCAGCCCGGGACCGCCTCAAGAGACCCAGTACTTC.

This chain connects TRBV7-9 to TRBJ1-2, with D unclear. V lost 5 bases, J lost 7 bases, and 20 bases lay in between. CDR3 size: 15 residues. Germline CDR1 and CDR2: SEHNR and FQNEAQ (reference sequence). The CDR3: CASSPVRYGLAGYTF. The CDR3 nucleotides read TGTGCCAGCAGCCCGGTGCGCTACGGCCTAGCTGGCTACACCTTC.

This clone was seen more than once but under ten times. This chain joins TRBV7-9 and TRBJ2-7, with 11 bases matching TRBD1. Trimming removed 3 bases from V and 6 bases from J; junction bases left unmatched: 7. The CDR3 has 15 amino acids. The germline V gene has CDR1 SEHNR and CDR2 FQNEAQ (reference sequence). The chain's CDR3 is CASSLLRDRGGEQYF. The CDR3 region has the DNA TGTGCCAGCAGCTTGCTAAGGGACAGGGGGGGCGAGCAGTACTTC.

The genes are TRBV6-1 and TRBJ1-1, with D perhaps matching TRBD1 (5 bases). Trimming left V 4 bases short and J 11 bases short, with 23 bases between. The germline V gene has CDR1 MNHNS and CDR2 SASEGT. CDR3 length: 15 residues. The DNA of the CDR3 is TGTGCCAGCAGTGCCCCGGGGGGGACGGGATCAAGGGCTTTCTTT. This encodes CASSAPGGTGSRAFF.

The chain uses TRBV7-8 and TRBJ2-6; no clear D gene. The V end was cut by 4 bases, the J end by 2 bases, with 21 bases between. This CDR3 is 19 amino acids long. The germline CDR1 and CDR2 sequences are SGHVS and FQNEAQ. The CDR3 region is CASSSARTLLSAGANVLTF. The CDR3 DNA reads as TGTGCCAGCAGCTCCGCCCGGACCCTACTGTCCGCTGGGGCCAACGTCCTGACTTTC.

The rearrangement joins TRBV4-2 to TRBJ2-7; tentative D call: TRBD2 (7 bases). This CDR3 is built from 17 residues. V was shortened by 1 base and J by 1 base, with 17 bases between the two germline ends. The germline V gene has CDR1 LGHNA and CDR2 YNFKEQ. This CDR3 is CASSQVGGASGSYEQYF. The CDR3 nucleotides are TGTGCCAGCAGCCAAGTGGGGGGGGCTAGCGGATCCTACGAGCAGTACTTC.

The chain couples TRBV7-8 to TRBJ2-3; the D is unclear. Between the trimmed V and J ends, which lost 0 bases and 4 bases, there was a span of 5 bases. Germline CDR1 is SGHVS and CDR2 is FQNEAQ. The CDR3 covers 13 residues. The CDR3 sequence is CASSLAGSDTQYF. DNA for the CDR3: TGTGCCAGCAGCTTAGCGGGTTCAGATACGCAGTATTTT.

This chain uses TRBV5-1 with TRBJ2-7, with D possibly being TRBD1 (5 bases). The germline V gene has CDR1 SGHRS and CDR2 YFSETQ. The germline V and J ends were trimmed by 0 bases and 2 bases, with 9 bases remaining between them. The CDR3 length is 14 residues. The CDR3 here is CASSLGDSPYEQYF. CDR3 nucleotides: TGCGCCAGCAGCTTGGGAGACAGCCCCTACGAGCAGTACTTC.